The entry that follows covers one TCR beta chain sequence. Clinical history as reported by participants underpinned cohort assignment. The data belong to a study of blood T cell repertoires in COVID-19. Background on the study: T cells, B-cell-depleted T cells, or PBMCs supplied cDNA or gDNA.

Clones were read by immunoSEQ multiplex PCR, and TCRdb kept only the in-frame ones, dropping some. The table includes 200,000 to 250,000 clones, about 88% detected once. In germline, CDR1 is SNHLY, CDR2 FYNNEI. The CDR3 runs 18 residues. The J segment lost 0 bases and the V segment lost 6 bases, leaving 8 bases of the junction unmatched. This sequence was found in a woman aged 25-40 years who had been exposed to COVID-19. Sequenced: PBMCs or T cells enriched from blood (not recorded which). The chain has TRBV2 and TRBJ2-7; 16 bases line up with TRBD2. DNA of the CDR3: TGTGCCAGCAGGGTACCGGGACTAGCGGGGGGGCACTCCTACGAGCAGTACTTC. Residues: CASRVPGLAGGHSYEQYF.